The entry below describes one T cell receptor (beta chain). What it binds is not known. This sample stems from a study of OX40 agonist ivuxolimab in advanced cancers. Turning to the study itself: Patients were given ivuxolimab, an antibody that agonizes OX40 (CD134). Participants could have had prior anti-PD-1, anti-PD-L1 or anti-CTLA-4 therapy, and approximately 37% had some. Study results and caveats: Some nonresponders likewise displayed low normalized T-cell clonal expansion. Within 6 weeks, CD4+ and CD8+ blood T cells expanded clonally at 0.1 to 3.0 mg/kg.

Looked up from germline, CDR1 is LNHDA and CDR2 is SQIVND (reference sequence). The CDR3 has 13 amino acids. V was shortened by 3 bases and J by 3 bases, with 8 bases between the two germline ends. Sequenced by immunoSEQ multiplex PCR; TCRdb stores in-frame clones only, minus some. The sample yields approximately 91,000 clones, approximately 87% seen once. V gene TRBV19 combines with J gene TRBJ1-1, with D unclear. Sequencing was performed on CD4+ or CD8+ T cells sorted from blood, taken in a trial of the OX40 agonist ivuxolimab. This clonotype was sampled from an adult with an advanced solid tumor such as melanoma, head and neck, liver or kidney cancer. DNA of the CDR3: TGTGCCAGTAGTATCGTGCGGGACACTGAAGCTTTCTTT. Its translation: CASSIVRDTEAFF.